This T cell receptor beta chain came from a study of T and B cells in COVID-19 patients. TRB rearrangements were amplified by multiplex PCR with BIOMED2 TRB-A/B primers. TCRdb ran MiXCR on the multiplex PCR reads and lists one entry per CDR3 protein. The sample lists a few thousand distinct CDR3 sequences, roughly a fifth occurring once. Each TRB amplification used about 230-550 ng of genomic DNA from blood. CDR1 and CDR2 from the germline V gene are MDHEN and SYDVKM. The CDR3 covers 18 residues. The V segment lost 5 bases and the J segment 2 bases; nucleotides outside the gene matches: 17. Sequenced: blood. The clonotype originates from a human donor with active COVID-19. The genes are TRBV28 and TRBJ2-7; 8 positions match TRBD1. The CDR3 sequence: CASSNIPGQASKPYEQYF. CDR3 DNA: TGTGCCAGCAGTAATATCCCGGGACAGGCATCGAAACCCTACGAGCAGTACTTC.